This entry features one T cell receptor (beta chain) sequence. V dropped 2 bases and J dropped 4 bases, with 9 bases sitting between them. CDR1 is MNHEY, CDR2 SVGAGI, per germline. CDR3 length equals 14 residues. The sample is drawn from a study of blood T cell repertoires in COVID-19. Sequencing used immunoSEQ multiplex PCR; TCRdb keeps in-frame clones, though not all of them. The data show about 410,000 clones, roughly 88% seen once. The genes are TRBV6-5 and TRBJ1-5; weak D call: TRBD1 (5 bases). The TCR sequence derives from a woman aged 25 to 39 with active or convalescent COVID-19. Sequencing was carried out using peripheral blood. The CDR3 nucleotides are TGTGCCAGCAGTTACAGAAGGGGTAATCAGCCCCAGCATTTT. This encodes CASSYRRGNQPQHF.